Listed below are T cell receptor beta chains from one sample, sequenced in a study of blood T cell repertoires in COVID-19. Measured with immunoSEQ multiplex PCR; TCRdb has only the in-frame clones, and not every one. The sample lists over 60,000 clones; about nine tenths were seen once. The sample consisted of peripheral blood. The receptors shown here come from a man aged 50 to 60 with COVID-19, enrolled during active disease. The CDR3 runs from the conserved cysteine through the conserved F or W. A D gene is named only where the DNA matches it firmly. Clone size is given for some rows only: seen once, a few or many times, or a class if the clone is expanded.

size,D,J,V,CDR3,DNA
-,TRBD1,TRBJ1-2,TRBV4-1,CASSQGRGQGSYGYTF,TGCGCCAGCAGCCAAGGTAGAGGACAGGGATCCTATGGCTACACCTTC
-,-,TRBJ2-7,TRBV11-1,CASSLGQDEQYF,TGTGCCAGCAGCTTAGGACAGGACGAGCAGTACTTC
-,-,TRBJ2-5,TRBV7-8,CASSVRLKETQYF,TGTGCCAGCAGCGTCCGACTAAAAGAGACCCAGTACTTC
-,-,TRBJ1-4,TRBV9,CASSVGPLEEKLFF,TGTGCCAGCAGCGTAGGCCCCTTAGAGGAAAAACTGTTTTTT
-,-,TRBJ2-1,TRBV28,CASSFGLTGLPYNEQFF,TGTGCCAGCAGTTTCGGATTAACGGGACTTCCCTACAATGAGCAGTTCTTC
once,TRBD2,TRBJ2-5,TRBV6-5,CASSYGAGGFETQYF,TGTGCCAGCAGTTACGGGGCGGGGGGTTTTGAGACCCAGTACTTC
-,TRBD2,TRBJ2-1,TRBV7-9,CASRRKLAGDANEQFF,TGTGCCAGCAGGAGAAAACTAGCGGGAGATGCCAATGAGCAGTTCTTC
-,-,TRBJ1-4,TRBV12-5,CASGLRGEKLFF,TGTGCTAGTGGTTTGAGGGGGGAAAAACTGTTTTTT
-,TRBD1,TRBJ1-1,TRBV4-1,CASSRSQGRWTEAFF,TGCGCCAGCAGCCGATCACAGGGGCGATGGACTGAAGCTTTCTTT
-,-,TRBJ2-7,TRBV9,CASSVGQRPYEQYF,TGTGCCAGCAGCGTAGGACAGAGACCCTACGAGCAGTACTTC
-,-,TRBJ1-5,TRBV19,CASTTLRGGLGNQPQHF,TGTGCCAGTACCACCCTTCGGGGGGGGCTTGGCAATCAGCCCCAGCATTTT
-,TRBD1,TRBJ1-4,TRBV7-2,CASRDRVTNEKLFF,TGTGCCAGCAGGGACAGGGTAACTAATGAAAAACTGTTTTTT
few,-,TRBJ1-2,TRBV5-1,CASSLEGGNYGYTF,TGCGCCAGCAGCTTGGAAGGGGGTAACTATGGCTACACCTTC
-,-,TRBJ2-7,TRBV19,CASSSGIAASSSYEQYF,TGTGCCAGTAGTTCCGGGATAGCGGCCTCAAGCTCCTACGAGCAGTACTTC
-,TRBD1,TRBJ1-3,TRBV7-2,CASSATGTGTGNTIYF,TGTGCCAGCAGCGCCACAGGGACAGGGACCGGAAACACCATATATTTT
few,-,TRBJ2-5,TRBV15,CATSRAKGETQYF,TGTGCCACCAGCAGAGCTAAGGGGGAGACCCAGTACTTC
-,-,TRBJ1-3,TRBV7-2,CASSRFHGNTIYF,TGTGCCAGCAGCCGGTTCCACGGAAACACCATATATTTT
-,-,TRBJ1-2,TRBV5-5,CASGTSGLQAGYTF,TGTGCCAGCGGCACTTCCGGACTTCAGGCGGGCTACACCTTC
-,-,TRBJ2-2,TRBV14,CASSQDPSTGELFF,TGTGCCAGCAGCCAAGATCCCTCCACCGGGGAGCTGTTTTTT
-,-,TRBJ2-2,TRBV5-1,CASSRGLLNTGELFF,TGCGCCAGCAGCCGCGGGCTCTTGAACACCGGGGAGCTGTTTTTT
-,-,TRBJ2-7,TRBV5-1,CASSPRGSGYEQYF,TGCGCCAGCAGCCCCCGAGGTAGCGGCTACGAGCAGTACTTC
-,TRBD2,TRBJ2-3,TRBV9,CASSVTSGSDTQYF,TGTGCCAGCAGCGTAACTAGCGGGTCAGATACGCAGTATTTT
-,-,TRBJ2-1,TRBV27,CASRTHHPTKYNEQFF,TGTGCCAGCAGGACACACCACCCGACGAAATACAATGAGCAGTTCTTC